Listed here are 22 T cell receptor beta chains from one sample, sequenced in a study of blood T cell repertoires in COVID-19. Libraries were prepared by immunoSEQ multiplex PCR; TCRdb keeps only in-frame clonotypes and omits some of them. The sample includes some 400,000 clones, about 90% of them seen just once. Material: peripheral blood. These receptors were taken from a woman aged 25 to 39 with COVID-19, enrolled during active disease.

The chain is built from TRBV14 and TRBJ2-1; 9 positions match TRBD2. Trimming cost V 3 bases and J 3 bases; bases outside gene matches: 0. The CDR3 contains 14 residues. Germline lookup yields CDR1 SGHDN and CDR2 FVKESK. CDR3 DNA: TGTGCCAGCAGCCAGACTAGCGGCTACAATGAGCAGTTCTTC. Its translation is CASSQTSGYNEQFF.

The rearrangement uses TRBV15 and TRBJ1-5; 10 bases line up with TRBD1. The CDR3 extends over 14 amino acids. The trim removed 10 bases at V and 7 bases at J, leaving 10 bases unmatched. Germline CDR1 and CDR2: LNHNV and YYDKDF (reference sequence). The chain's CDR3 is CAISGTGDAQPQHF. DNA of the CDR3: TGTGCCATATCAGGGACAGGGGATGCCCAGCCCCAGCATTTT. Drawing the rest from reference TRBV15 and TRBJ1-5, the complete variable domain is DAMVIQNPRYQVTQFGKPVTLSCSQTLNHNVMYWYQQKSSQAPKLLFHYYDKDFNNEADTPDNFQSRRPNTSFCFLDIRSPGLGDTAMYLCAISGTGDAQPQHFGDGTRLSIL.

The chain employs TRBV7-9 and TRBJ1-2; TRBD1 aligns across 12 bases. The CDR3 runs 15 residues. V shed 5 bases, J shed 4 bases, and the junction held 5 bases outside the gene matches. Germline lookup yields CDR1 SEHNR and CDR2 FQNEAQ (reference sequence). The CDR3 here is CASSREGQGAYGYTF. DNA of the CDR3: TGTGCCAGCAGCCGAGAGGGACAGGGGGCCTATGGCTACACCTTC.

The V and J genes are TRBV7-9 and TRBJ2-7; TRBD2 matches at 7 bases. V was clipped by 3 bases and J by 2 bases; unmatched bases: 1. This CDR3 contains 13 residues. Germline loops: CDR1 SEHNR, CDR2 FQNEAQ (reference sequence). CDR3 loop: CASSFGRAYEQYF. The CDR3 DNA reads TGTGCCAGCAGCTTTGGGAGGGCCTACGAGCAGTACTTC.

This clone was seen only once. The genes are TRBV7-8 and TRBJ2-5, with TRBD2 matching over 8 bases. CDR1 is SGHVS and CDR2 is FQNEAQ in the germline V gene. V lost 1 base to trimming and J lost 4 bases; unmatched junction nucleotides: 8. CDR3 length: 16 residues. The CDR3 region has the DNA TGTGCCAGCAGCTTAGGTGGCGCGGGAGGCGGAGAGACCCAGTACTTC. The encoded protein is CASSLGGAGGGETQYF.

The rearrangement links TRBV24-1 to TRBJ2-1; the D gene is possibly TRBD2 (5 bases). Looked up from germline, CDR1 is KGHDR and CDR2 is SFDVKD. There are 14 residues in the CDR3. Trimming cost V 4 bases and J 2 bases, with 8 bases left between them. CDR3 nucleotide sequence: TGTGCCACCAGTGAGCGGGCACCCTACAATGAGCAGTTCTTC. This translates into CATSERAPYNEQFF.

V gene TRBV27 combines with J gene TRBJ1-4; possibly TRBD1 for D (5 bases). The CDR3 extends over 15 amino acids. V lost 3 bases to trimming and J lost 4 bases, with 12 bases between them. Germline loops: CDR1 MNHEY, CDR2 SMNVEV (reference sequence). The CDR3 DNA reads TGTGCCAGCAGTTTGGGGCCGCGGATTAATGAAAAACTGTTTTTT. It specifies CASSLGPRINEKLFF.

The chain carries TRBV19 and TRBJ2-7; 9 nucleotides align to TRBD1. CDR1 and CDR2 from the germline V gene are LNHDA and SQIVND (reference sequence). The J segment lost 7 bases and the V segment lost 4 bases, leaving 11 bases of the junction unmatched. The CDR3 length is 15 residues. CDR3 region: CASSTTGGGNGEQYF. The CDR3 DNA reads TGTGCCAGTAGTACTACAGGGGGCGGGAATGGGGAGCAGTACTTC. Together with reference TRBV19 and TRBJ2-7, the CDR3 gives the full variable domain: DGGITQSPKYLFRKEGQNVTLSCEQNLNHDAMYWYRQDPGQGLRLIYYSQIVNDFQKGDIAEGYSVSREKKESFPLTVTSAQKNPTAFYLCASSTTGGGNGEQYFGPGTRLTVT.

The chain employs TRBV7-3 and TRBJ2-3, with 10 bases lining up with TRBD2. After removal of 1 base from V and 1 base from J, the junction contained 20 bases not matched to a gene. Germline lookup yields CDR1 SGHTA and CDR2 FQGTGA. This CDR3 is 22 amino acids long. This CDR3 is CASSLKVGVAGGSQLRTDTQYF. CDR3 nucleotide sequence: TGTGCCAGCAGCTTAAAAGTCGGAGTAGCGGGAGGCTCGCAACTACGCACAGATACGCAGTATTTT.

The chain's CDR3 is CASSLAERAGGYTF. CDR3 nucleotide sequence: TGCGCCAGCAGCTTGGCCGAGAGGGCAGGAGGCTACACCTTC. The chain links TRBV5-1 to TRBJ1-2; no clear D gene. The CDR3 runs 14 residues. CDR1 and CDR2 from the germline V gene are SGHRS and YFSETQ. The V end was cut by 0 bases, the J end by 8 bases, with 14 bases between.

CDR3 sequence reads: CASSIVQNSNQPQHF. CDR3 nucleotide sequence: TGTGCCAGTAGTATAGTCCAGAATAGCAATCAGCCCCAGCATTTT. The rearrangement links TRBV19 to TRBJ1-5, with unresolved D. The CDR3 runs 15 residues. Trimming pared 1 base from V and 0 bases from J, leaving 7 bases between. The germline V gene has CDR1 LNHDA and CDR2 SQIVND (reference sequence). Combining the CDR3 with reference TRBV19 and TRBJ1-5 gives the whole variable domain DGGITQSPKYLFRKEGQNVTLSCEQNLNHDAMYWYRQDPGQGLRLIYYSQIVNDFQKGDIAEGYSVSREKKESFPLTVTSAQKNPTAFYLCASSIVQNSNQPQHFGDGTRLSIL.

The CDR3 loop reads CASSQDTRGGDYGYTF. CDR3 bases: TGCGCCAGCAGCCAAGATACAAGGGGGGGAGACTATGGCTACACCTTC. J is TRBJ1-2 and V is TRBV4-3, with D perhaps matching TRBD1 (6 bases). CDR3 length: 16 residues. The V end was cut by 0 bases, the J end by 3 bases, with 14 bases between. Germline V lookup: CDR1 LGHNA, CDR2 YSLEER.

The rearrangement links TRBV18 to TRBJ1-2; D is undetermined. CDR3 size: 12 residues. The germline V gene has CDR1 KGHSH and CDR2 LQKENI. Trimming removed 3 bases at V and 8 bases at J, with 10 bases between. In nucleotides, the CDR3 is TGTGCCAGCTCACCCGAGGAGAGGGGCTACACCTTC. This gives the protein CASSPEERGYTF.

The chain combines TRBV5-1 with TRBJ2-1, with TRBD2 matching over 9 bases. This CDR3 has 14 amino acids. Germline CDR1 is SGHRS and CDR2 is YFSETQ. Trimming removed 3 bases from V and 7 bases from J; junction bases left unmatched: 5. The CDR3 DNA sequence: TGCGCCAGCAGCTGGGGACTAGCTGAGAATGAGCAGTTCTTC. Translated, it gives CASSWGLAENEQFF.

The chain joins TRBV5-6 to TRBJ2-1, with D unclear. Trimming pared 3 bases from V and 3 bases from J, leaving 10 bases between. This CDR3 spans 14 amino acids. CDR1 SGHDT and CDR2 YYEEEE come from the germline V gene. CDR3 DNA: TGTGCCAGCAGCTCCTTAGACAACTACAATGAGCAGTTCTTC. Protein product: CASSSLDNYNEQFF.

The CDR3 DNA reads TGTGCCAGCACGGTTAGGCGCGAGGAACCCCAGCATTTT. It encodes CASTVRREEPQHF. J is TRBJ1-5 and V is TRBV2; D not certain. Germline values: CDR1 SNHLY, CDR2 FYNNEI. The ends were cut back, 7 bases at V and 10 bases at J, with 17 bases in the middle. CDR3 length equals 13 residues.

The chain is built from TRBV12-3 or TRBV12-4 and TRBJ2-4; D uncertain. The CDR3 loop spans 13 amino acids. V was trimmed by 5 bases and J by 5 bases, leaving 10 bases between them. The CDR3 bases are TGTGCCAGCAGTCCCTCGGTAGAAAACATTCAGTACTTC. Its protein is CASSPSVENIQYF.

This sequence joins TRBV7-9 and TRBJ2-3; D remains ambiguous. Trimming took off 2 bases at V and 2 bases at J, with 11 bases between the two ends. The length of the CDR3 is 15 residues. Germline-derived CDR1 and CDR2 are SEHNR and FQNEAQ (reference sequence). In DNA, the CDR3 is TGTGCCAGCAGCTTAACTGAGCGACCCACAGATACGCAGTATTTT. Translated, it gives CASSLTERPTDTQYF.

The chain has TRBV27 and TRBJ2-7; D may be TRBD1 (5 bases). Germline-derived CDR1 and CDR2 are MNHEY and SMNVEV (reference sequence). The V end was cut by 3 bases, the J end by 7 bases, with 16 bases between. The CDR3 spans 14 residues. CDR3 sequence: CASSLVQGTGEQYF. As DNA, the CDR3 is TGTGCCAGCAGTTTGGTTCAGGGAACTGGGGAGCAGTACTTC.

The chain employs TRBV9 and TRBJ2-1; TRBD1 agrees at 9 bases. In germline, CDR1 is SGDLS, CDR2 YYNGEE. The J segment lost 4 bases and the V segment lost 4 bases, leaving 9 bases of the junction unmatched. The CDR3 runs 16 residues. The CDR3 reads CASSSGTGSYYNEQFF. DNA of the CDR3: TGTGCCAGCAGCAGCGGGACAGGGTCGTATTACAATGAGCAGTTCTTC.

This chain uses TRBV6-1 with TRBJ2-3; 12 positions agree with TRBD2. The V segment lost 3 bases and the J segment 5 bases; nucleotides outside the gene matches: 3. This CDR3 comprises 15 residues. Germline values: CDR1 MNHNS, CDR2 SASEGT. CDR3 residues: CASSERLAGVDTQYF. DNA for the CDR3: TGTGCCAGCAGTGAGAGACTAGCGGGAGTAGATACGCAGTATTTT.

There are a few counts of this clone. V is TRBV6-2 or TRBV6-3 and J is TRBJ2-1, with TRBD1 matching over 9 bases. The trim removed 6 bases at V and 5 bases at J, leaving 8 bases unmatched. CDR3 length: 15 residues. The germline CDR1 and CDR2 sequences are MNHEY and SVGEGT. CDR3 region: CASRYTGGLHNEQFF. In DNA, the CDR3 is TGTGCCAGCAGATACACAGGGGGCCTCCACAATGAGCAGTTCTTC.